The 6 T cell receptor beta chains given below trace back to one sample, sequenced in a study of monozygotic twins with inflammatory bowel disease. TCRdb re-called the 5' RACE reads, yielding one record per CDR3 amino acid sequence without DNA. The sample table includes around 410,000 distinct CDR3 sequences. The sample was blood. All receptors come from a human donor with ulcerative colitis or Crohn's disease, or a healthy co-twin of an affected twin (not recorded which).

This chain's CDR3 is CASRQAGGTDTQYF. This sequence joins TRBV7-9 and TRBJ2-3; TCRdb indicates TRBD1, and absent DNA this call remains unverified. CDR1 is SEHNR, CDR2 FQNEAQ, per germline (reference sequence). The CDR3 sequence is 14 residues long.

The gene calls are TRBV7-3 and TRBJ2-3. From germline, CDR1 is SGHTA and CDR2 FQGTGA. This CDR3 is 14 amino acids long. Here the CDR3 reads CASSYGHGTDTQYF.

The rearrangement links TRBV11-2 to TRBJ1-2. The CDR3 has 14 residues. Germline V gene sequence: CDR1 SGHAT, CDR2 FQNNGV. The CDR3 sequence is CASSFPGLNYGYTF.

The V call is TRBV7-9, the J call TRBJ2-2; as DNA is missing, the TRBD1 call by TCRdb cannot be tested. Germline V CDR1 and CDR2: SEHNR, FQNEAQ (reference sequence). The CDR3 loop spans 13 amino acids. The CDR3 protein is CASSTRPPGELFF.

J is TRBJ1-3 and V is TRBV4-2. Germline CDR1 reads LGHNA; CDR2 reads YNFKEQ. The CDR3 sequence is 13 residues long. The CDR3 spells CASSQDLTNTIYF.

CDR3 sequence: CASSPGLTLPEPEAFF. The V gene is TRBV5-1, the J gene TRBJ1-1. The germline gives CDR1 SGHRS, CDR2 YFSETQ. This CDR3 region has 16 residues.